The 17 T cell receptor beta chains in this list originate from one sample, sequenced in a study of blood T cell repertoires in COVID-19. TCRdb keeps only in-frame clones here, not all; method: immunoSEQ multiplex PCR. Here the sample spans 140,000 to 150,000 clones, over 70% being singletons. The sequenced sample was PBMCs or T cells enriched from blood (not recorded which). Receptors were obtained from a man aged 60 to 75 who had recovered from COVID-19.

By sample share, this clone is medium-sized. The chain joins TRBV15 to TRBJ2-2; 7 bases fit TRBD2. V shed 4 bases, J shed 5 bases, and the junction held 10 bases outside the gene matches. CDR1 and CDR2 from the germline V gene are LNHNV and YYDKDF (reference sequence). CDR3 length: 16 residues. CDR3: CATSTVMGGLTGELFF. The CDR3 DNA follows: TGTGCCACCAGCACCGTAATGGGGGGGTTGACCGGGGAGCTGTTTTTT. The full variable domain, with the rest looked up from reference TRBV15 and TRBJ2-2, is DAMVIQNPRYQVTQFGKPVTLSCSQTLNHNVMYWYQQKSSQAPKLLFHYYDKDFNNEADTPDNFQSRRPNTSFCFLDIRSPGLGDTAMYLCATSTVMGGLTGELFFGEGSRLTVL.

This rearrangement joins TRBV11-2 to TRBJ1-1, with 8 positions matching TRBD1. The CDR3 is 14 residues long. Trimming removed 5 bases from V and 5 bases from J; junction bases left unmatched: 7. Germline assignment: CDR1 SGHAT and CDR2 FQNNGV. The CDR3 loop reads CASSHYRTGTEAFF. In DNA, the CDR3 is TGTGCCAGCAGCCATTACCGGACAGGGACTGAAGCTTTCTTT.

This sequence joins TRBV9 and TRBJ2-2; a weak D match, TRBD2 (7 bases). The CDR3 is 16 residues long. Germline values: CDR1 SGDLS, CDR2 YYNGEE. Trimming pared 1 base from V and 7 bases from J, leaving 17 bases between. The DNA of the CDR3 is TGTGCCAGCAGCGTACAAGCCTCGGGGGGCTTCGGGGAGCTGTTTTTT. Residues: CASSVQASGGFGELFF.

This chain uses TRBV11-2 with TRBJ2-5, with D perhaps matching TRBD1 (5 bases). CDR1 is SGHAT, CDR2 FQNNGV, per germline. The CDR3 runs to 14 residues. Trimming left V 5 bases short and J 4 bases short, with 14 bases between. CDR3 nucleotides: TGTGCCAGCAGCCTACCGTCAGGGTTAGAGACCCAGTACTTC. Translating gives CASSLPSGLETQYF.

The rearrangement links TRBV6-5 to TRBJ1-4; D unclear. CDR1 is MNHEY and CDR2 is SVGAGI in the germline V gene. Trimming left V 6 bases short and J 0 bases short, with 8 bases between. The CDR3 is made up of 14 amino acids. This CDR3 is CASSLLSTNEKLFF. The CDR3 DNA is TGTGCCAGCAGCCTCCTATCAACTAATGAAAAACTGTTTTTT.

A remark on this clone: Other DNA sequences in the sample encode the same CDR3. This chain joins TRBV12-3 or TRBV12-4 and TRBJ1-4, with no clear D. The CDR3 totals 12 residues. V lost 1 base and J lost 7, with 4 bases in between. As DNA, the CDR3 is TGTGCCAGCAGTTTAGTCCGTGAAAAACTGTTTTTT. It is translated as CASSLVREKLFF.

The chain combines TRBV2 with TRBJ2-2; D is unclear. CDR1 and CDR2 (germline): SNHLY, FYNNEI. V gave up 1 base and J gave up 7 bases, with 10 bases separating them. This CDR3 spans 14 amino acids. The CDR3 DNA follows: TGTGCCAGCAGTGAAGGGGCAGGTGTCGGGGAGCTGTTTTTT. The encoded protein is CASSEGAGVGELFF.

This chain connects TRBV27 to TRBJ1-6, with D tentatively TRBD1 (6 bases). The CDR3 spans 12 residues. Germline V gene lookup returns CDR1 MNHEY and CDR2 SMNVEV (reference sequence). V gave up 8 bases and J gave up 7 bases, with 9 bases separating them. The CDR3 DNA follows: TGTGCCAGCCGGACAGCAAATTCACCCCTCCACTTT. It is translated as CASRTANSPLHF.

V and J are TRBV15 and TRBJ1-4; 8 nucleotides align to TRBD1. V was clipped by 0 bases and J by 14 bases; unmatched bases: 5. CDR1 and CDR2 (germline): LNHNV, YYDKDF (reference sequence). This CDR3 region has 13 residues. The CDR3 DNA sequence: TGTGCCACCAGCAGAGATATGGGGGACAGGCTGTTTTTT. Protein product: CATSRDMGDRLFF. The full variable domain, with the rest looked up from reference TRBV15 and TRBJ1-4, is DAMVIQNPRYQVTQFGKPVTLSCSQTLNHNVMYWYQQKSSQAPKLLFHYYDKDFNNEADTPDNFQSRRPNTSFCFLDIRSPGLGDTAMYLCATSRDMGDRLFFGSGTQLSVL.

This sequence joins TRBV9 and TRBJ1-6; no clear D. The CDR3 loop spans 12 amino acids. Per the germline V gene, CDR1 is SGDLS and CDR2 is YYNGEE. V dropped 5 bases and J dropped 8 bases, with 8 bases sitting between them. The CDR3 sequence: CASRREDSPLHF. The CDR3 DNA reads TGTGCCAGCAGGAGAGAGGATTCACCCCTCCACTTT.

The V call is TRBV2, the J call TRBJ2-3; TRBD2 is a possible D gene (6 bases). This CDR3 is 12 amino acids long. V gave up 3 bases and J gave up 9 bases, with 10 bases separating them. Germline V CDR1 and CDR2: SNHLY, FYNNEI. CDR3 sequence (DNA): TGTGCCAGCAGTGAGCGGGGCGGCACGCAGTATTTT. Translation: CASSERGGTQYF.

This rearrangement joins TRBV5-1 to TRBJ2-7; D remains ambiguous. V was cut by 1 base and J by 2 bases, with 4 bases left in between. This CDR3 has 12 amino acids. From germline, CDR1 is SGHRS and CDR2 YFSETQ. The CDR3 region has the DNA TGCGCCAGCAGCTTGACTGCCTACGAGCAGTACTTC. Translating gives CASSLTAYEQYF.

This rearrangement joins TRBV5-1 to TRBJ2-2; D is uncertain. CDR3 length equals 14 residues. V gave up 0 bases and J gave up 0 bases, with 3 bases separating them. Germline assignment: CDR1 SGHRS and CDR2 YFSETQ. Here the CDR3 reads CASSLDTNTGELFF. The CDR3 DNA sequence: TGCGCCAGCAGCTTGGACACGAACACCGGGGAGCTGTTTTTT.

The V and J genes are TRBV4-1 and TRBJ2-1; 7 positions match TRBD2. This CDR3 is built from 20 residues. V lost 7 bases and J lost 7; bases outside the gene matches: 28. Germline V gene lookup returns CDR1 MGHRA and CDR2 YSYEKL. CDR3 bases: TGCGCCAGCAAGAGGTTTATTTTTAAAGAAAAAGGGACTAATGTAAATGAGCAGTTCTTC. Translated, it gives CASKRFIFKEKGTNVNEQFF.

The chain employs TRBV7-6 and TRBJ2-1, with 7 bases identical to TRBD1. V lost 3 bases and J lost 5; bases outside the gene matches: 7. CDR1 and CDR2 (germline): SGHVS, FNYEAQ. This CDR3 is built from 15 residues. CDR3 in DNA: TGTGCCAGCAGCTTTGACAGGACAGGTGACAATGAGCAGTTCTTC. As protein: CASSFDRTGDNEQFF. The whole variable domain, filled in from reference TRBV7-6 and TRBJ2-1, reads GAGVSQSPRYKVTKRGQDVALRCDPISGHVSLYWYRQALGQGPEFLTYFNYEAQQDKSGLPNDRFSAERPEGSISTLTIQRTEQRDSAMYRCASSFDRTGDNEQFFGPGTRLTVL.

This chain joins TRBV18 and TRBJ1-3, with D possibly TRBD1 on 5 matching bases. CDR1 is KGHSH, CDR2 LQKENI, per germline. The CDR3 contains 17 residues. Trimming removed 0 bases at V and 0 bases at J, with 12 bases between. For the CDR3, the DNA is TGTGCCAGCTCACCACCGGGGTACAGGATCTCTGGAAACACCATATATTTT. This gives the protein CASSPPGYRISGNTIYF. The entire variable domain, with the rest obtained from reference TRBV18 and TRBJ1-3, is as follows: NAGVMQNPRHLVRRRGQEARLRCSPMKGHSHVYWYRQLPEEGLKFMVYLQKENIIDESGMPKERFSAEFPKEGPSILRIQQVVRGDSAAYFCASSPPGYRISGNTIYFGEGSWLTVV.

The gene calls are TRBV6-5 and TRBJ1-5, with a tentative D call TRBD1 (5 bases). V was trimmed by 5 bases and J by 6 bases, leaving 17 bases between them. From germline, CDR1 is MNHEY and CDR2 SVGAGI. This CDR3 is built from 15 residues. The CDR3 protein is CASSTGSAGGQPQHF. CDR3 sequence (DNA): TGTGCCAGCAGTACGGGCTCCGCGGGGGGTCAGCCCCAGCATTTT.